A selection of T cell receptor beta chains follows, all from one sample in a study of T-cell memory formation after mild COVID-19. TCRdb re-called the 5' RACE reads with MiXCR, one entry per CDR3 protein. The sample has roughly 350,000 distinct CDR3 sequences; about 21% are singletons. Input material: PBMCs or a T cell subset sorted from them (not recorded which). The receptors stem from an adult woman who had mild COVID-19 (a few samples of this study predate the infection). Cell type and time point are not known. CDR3s include the opening cysteine and the closing phenylalanine or tryptophan. D genes are given only for firm matches. Rows may omit the clone size; those that give it use once, few, many or a size class.

TRBJ2-1,.,TRBV7-2,.,CASSLHRDIDFF,TGTGCCAGCAGCTTGCACCGGGACATCGATTTCTTC
TRBJ2-7,.,TRBV21-1,few,CASSRDRANYEQYF,TGTGCCAGCAGCCGGGACAGGGCCAACTACGAGCAGTACTTC
TRBJ2-7,TRBD2,TRBV6-2/TRBV6-3,few,CASSPGTSGNFVSYEQYF,TGTGCCAGCAGTCCCGGGACTAGCGGGAACTTCGTCTCCTACGAGCAGTACTTC
TRBJ1-1,.,TRBV7-9,.,CATHRSSNTEAFF,TGTGCCACCCACCGGTCCTCGAACACTGAAGCTTTCTTT
TRBJ1-5,TRBD1,TRBV7-9,.,CASSRTGGANQPQHF,TGTGCCAGCAGTCGCACAGGGGGTGCTAATCAGCCCCAGCATTTT
TRBJ1-1,TRBD1,TRBV20-1,few,CSATRTGAFEAFF,TGCAGTGCTACCCGGACAGGGGCGTTTGAGGCTTTCTTT
TRBJ2-1,.,TRBV7-8,.,CASSPPIREGSEQFF,TGTGCCAGCAGCCCCCCGATCCGGGAAGGGAGTGAGCAGTTCTTC
TRBJ2-5,.,TRBV5-1,.,CASSLNSGRETQYF,TGCGCCAGCAGCTTGAATTCAGGTCGGGAGACCCAGTACTTC
TRBJ2-7,TRBD1,TRBV20-1,.,CSARQRDRGYEQYF,TGCAGTGCTAGACAGAGGGACAGGGGTTACGAGCAGTACTTC
TRBJ1-2,.,TRBV7-2,few,CASSLELGGYTF,TGTGCCAGCAGCTTAGAGCTGGGTGGCTACACCTTC
TRBJ2-7,.,TRBV29-1,.,CSTVQGYEQYF,TGCAGCACCGTCCAGGGCTACGAGCAGTACTTC
TRBJ2-7,.,TRBV5-1,few,CASSLQQDISYEQYF,TGCGCCAGCAGCTTGCAACAGGACATTTCCTACGAGCAGTACTTC
TRBJ2-3,.,TRBV10-3,.,CAISESLITDTQYF,TGTGCCATCAGTGAGTCCCTCATCACAGATACGCAGTATTTT
TRBJ1-5,.,TRBV12-3/TRBV12-4,many,CASSPQDGNQPQHF,TGTGCCAGCAGTCCGCAGGACGGGAATCAGCCCCAGCATTTT
TRBJ2-5,TRBD2,TRBV7-2,few,CASSPTSGGSRVETQYF,TGTGCCAGCAGCCCGACTAGCGGGGGGTCGAGGGTAGAGACCCAGTACTTC
TRBJ2-7,.,TRBV4-3,few,CASSQEFAAYEQYF,TGCGCCAGCAGCCAAGAATTTGCCGCCTACGAGCAGTACTTC
TRBJ1-5,.,TRBV4-1,few,CASSQEGRWPQHF,TGCGCCAGCAGCCAAGAAGGCCGCTGGCCCCAGCATTTT
TRBJ2-2,.,TRBV3-1,.,CASSQVPGTPNTGELFF,TGTGCCAGCAGCCAAGTTCCAGGGACACCCAACACCGGGGAGCTGTTTTTT
TRBJ2-5,.,TRBV20-1,.,CSARPATGTQETQYF,TGCAGTGCTAGACCCGCTACAGGGACCCAAGAGACCCAGTACTTC
TRBJ2-7,.,TRBV12-3/TRBV12-4,.,CASCDGGMTYEQYF,TGTGCCAGCTGCGACGGTGGTATGACCTACGAGCAGTACTTC
TRBJ2-5,TRBD1,TRBV12-3/TRBV12-4,.,CASSSRDRVPRETQYF,TGTGCCAGCAGTTCACGCGACAGGGTCCCCCGAGAGACCCAGTACTTC
TRBJ2-7,TRBD2,TRBV2,.,CASSEFLAVDYEQYF,TGTGCCAGCAGTGAATTTCTAGCGGTTGACTACGAGCAGTACTTC
TRBJ2-1,.,TRBV5-1,.,CASSGRGGGKISSYNEQFF,TGCGCCAGCAGCGGGCGTGGCGGGGGCAAAATTAGCTCCTACAATGAGCAGTTCTTC
TRBJ1-4,TRBD1,TRBV2,.,CASMTGGGEKLFF,TGTGCCAGCATGACAGGGGGAGGCGAAAAACTGTTTTTT
TRBJ2-1,TRBD1,TRBV7-6,few,CASSLETGGRYEQFF,TGTGCCAGCAGCTTAGAGACAGGGGGCCGGTATGAGCAGTTCTTC
TRBJ2-1,TRBD2,TRBV7-9,few,CASSSTGTSGRISYNEQFF,TGTGCCAGCAGCTCAACCGGGACTAGCGGGAGAATATCCTACAATGAGCAGTTCTTC
TRBJ2-7,.,TRBV5-1,few,CASSLGGVEQYF,TGCGCCAGCAGCTTGGGAGGGGTTGAGCAGTACTTC
TRBJ2-5,.,TRBV5-1,.,CASSGGRYQETQYF,TGCGCCAGCAGCGGGGGGAGATACCAAGAGACCCAGTACTTC
TRBJ2-3,TRBD1,TRBV5-1,.,CASSPGQGSDTQYF,TGCGCCAGCAGCCCAGGACAGGGCTCTGATACGCAGTATTTT
TRBJ2-7,.,TRBV28,few,CASSLGRGQYF,TGTGCCAGCAGTTTGGGGCGCGGGCAGTACTTC
TRBJ2-3,.,TRBV2,few,CASSETADTQYF,TGTGCCAGCAGTGAAACCGCGGATACGCAGTATTTT
TRBJ2-7,TRBD2,TRBV2,.,CASSEHGSGSSEQYF,TGTGCCAGCAGTGAACATGGTAGCGGGAGTTCCGAGCAGTACTTC
TRBJ2-1,TRBD2,TRBV24-1,.,CATRAGGLNEQFF,TGTGCCACCAGAGCGGGGGGGCTTAATGAGCAGTTCTTC
TRBJ2-2,.,TRBV20-1,few,CSAIDYINTGELFF,TGCAGTGCTATCGACTACATTAACACCGGGGAGCTGTTTTTT
TRBJ2-7,.,TRBV4-1,few,CASSQEPGESSYEQYF,TGCGCCAGCAGCCAAGAACCAGGGGAGAGCTCCTACGAGCAGTACTTC
TRBJ2-1,.,TRBV7-3,.,CASSWLDGAGNEQFF,TGTGCCAGCAGCTGGTTAGATGGGGCGGGGAATGAGCAGTTCTTC
TRBJ1-2,.,TRBV10-3,few,CAISESAGYNYGYTF,TGTGCCATCAGTGAGTCGGCTGGGTACAACTATGGCTACACCTTC
TRBJ2-7,.,TRBV4-1,few,CASSQQGTSYEQYF,TGCGCCAGCAGCCAACAGGGAACCTCCTACGAGCAGTACTTC
TRBJ2-1,TRBD2,TRBV27,few,CASRLTSGGAYEQFF,TGTGCCAGCAGGCTGACTAGCGGGGGGGCCTATGAGCAGTTCTTC
TRBJ2-7,TRBD1,TRBV24-1,few,CATSDQRTGRGSYEQYF,TGTGCCACCAGTGATCAGCGGACAGGGAGAGGGAGCTACGAGCAGTACTTC
TRBJ2-3,.,TRBV10-3,.,CASTGSTDTQYF,TGTGCCTCCACAGGCAGCACAGATACGCAGTATTTT
TRBJ1-1,.,TRBV30,.,CAWSRQRTSEAFF,TGTGCCTGGAGCAGACAGAGGACAAGTGAAGCTTTCTTT
TRBJ2-4,.,TRBV15,.,CATSGRSGDLAKNIQYF,TGTGCCACCAGCGGCAGGTCCGGGGACTTAGCCAAAAACATTCAGTACTTC
TRBJ2-2,TRBD1,TRBV6-2/TRBV6-3,many,CASSPGQGLGTGELFF,TGTGCCAGCAGCCCGGGACAGGGATTGGGCACCGGGGAGCTGTTTTTT
TRBJ2-5,TRBD2,TRBV9,.,CASSRLTSGRRETQYF,TGTGCCAGCAGTCGTCTTACTAGCGGGAGGAGGGAGACCCAGTACTTC
TRBJ2-3,.,TRBV14,few,CASSQGITDTQYF,TGTGCCAGCAGCCAGGGAATCACAGATACGCAGTATTTT
TRBJ1-2,.,TRBV7-2,few,CASSPTSLGYTF,TGTGCCAGCAGCCCGACGAGTTTGGGCTACACCTTC
TRBJ1-1,TRBD1,TRBV5-4,few,CASSSDRAINTEAFF,TGTGCCAGCAGTTCAGACAGGGCCATAAACACTGAAGCTTTCTTT
TRBJ2-1,TRBD2,TRBV29-1,.,CSGYPGTSGLTAYNEQFF,TGCAGCGGCTACCCCGGGACTAGCGGACTTACAGCCTACAATGAGCAGTTCTTC
TRBJ2-1,TRBD1,TRBV29-1,.,CSVGQGAINEQFF,TGCAGCGTGGGACAGGGGGCGATCAATGAGCAGTTCTTC
TRBJ2-1,TRBD2,TRBV9,.,CASSVDGSGAYNEQFF,TGTGCCAGCAGCGTAGACGGTAGCGGGGCCTACAATGAGCAGTTCTTC